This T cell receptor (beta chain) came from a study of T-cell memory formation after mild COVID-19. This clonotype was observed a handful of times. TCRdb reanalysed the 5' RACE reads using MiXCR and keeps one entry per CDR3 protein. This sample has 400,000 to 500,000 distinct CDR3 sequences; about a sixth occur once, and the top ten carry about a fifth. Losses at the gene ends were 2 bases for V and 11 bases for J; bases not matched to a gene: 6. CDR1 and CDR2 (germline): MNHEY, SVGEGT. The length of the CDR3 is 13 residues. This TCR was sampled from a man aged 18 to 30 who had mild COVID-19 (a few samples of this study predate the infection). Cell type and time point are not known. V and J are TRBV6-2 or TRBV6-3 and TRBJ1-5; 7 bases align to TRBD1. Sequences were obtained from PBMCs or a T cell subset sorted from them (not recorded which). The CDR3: CASSYQQGTAQHF. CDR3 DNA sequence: TGTGCCAGCAGTTACCAGCAGGGGACAGCCCAGCATTTT.